What follows are 23 T cell receptor beta chains derived from one specimen sequenced in a study of human versus mouse CDR3 diversity and MHC coevolution. The assay was immunoSEQ multiplex PCR, and TCRdb's table has in-frame clones only and misses some. The profile covers tens of thousands of clones, with approximately 94% appearing a single time and approximately 17% taken by the ten largest. The sequencing input was naive CD4+ T cells from blood. Subset meaning: CD45RO-negative CD62L-positive naive CD4 T cells. The origin of the receptors is a person in their sixties or seventies in good health.

The genes are TRBV10-3 and TRBJ2-3, with 10 nucleotides matching TRBD2. Germline trimming cut 8 bases from V and 1 base from J; bases unmatched to any gene: 0. Germline CDR1 and CDR2: ENHRY and SYGVKD. The CDR3 sequence is 13 residues long. CDR3 region: CAIGTSGTDTQYF. CDR3 bases: TGTGCCATCGGGACTAGCGGCACAGATACGCAGTATTTT.

This sequence joins TRBV5-4 and TRBJ2-2, with D possibly matching TRBD1 (6 bases). The CDR3 runs 17 residues. Trimming took 0 bases from V and 7 from J, leaving 19 bases between them. Per germline, CDR1 SGHNT and CDR2 YYREEE (reference sequence). The CDR3 is CASSLAGAVPGVGELFF. The CDR3 nucleotides read TGTGCCAGCAGCTTGGCCGGGGCAGTACCAGGGGTCGGGGAGCTGTTTTTT.

This sequence joins TRBV5-4 and TRBJ2-7; D is ambiguous. Germline V gene data show CDR1 as SGHNT and CDR2 as YYREEE (reference sequence). This CDR3 spans 13 amino acids. With 1 base removed from V and 1 base from J, the gap between germline ends came to 6 bases. CDR3 sequence: CASSLKESYEQYF. CDR3 nucleotide sequence: TGTGCCAGCAGCTTGAAGGAGTCCTACGAGCAGTACTTC.

J is TRBJ2-6 and V is TRBV7-3, with 10 bases that match TRBD1. CDR3 size: 19 residues. Germline CDR1 SGHTA, CDR2 FQGTGA. V trimming: 5 bases; J trimming: 0 bases; junction bases outside the gene matches: 10. Here the CDR3 reads CASSHEPRQGASGANVLTF. The CDR3, as DNA: TGTGCCAGCAGCCACGAGCCGAGACAGGGGGCCTCTGGGGCCAACGTCCTGACTTTC.

On this clone: Other DNA variants within this sample encode the same CDR3. This chain uses TRBV12-5 with TRBJ2-7; 7 nucleotides agree with TRBD2. Germline V gene data show CDR1 as LGHNT and CDR2 as FRNRAP. Losses at the gene ends were 6 bases for V and 2 bases for J; bases not matched to a gene: 25. The CDR3 runs to 20 residues. The CDR3 spells CASGLGIWDGRGERAYEQYF. CDR3 nucleotide sequence: TGTGCTAGTGGCCTAGGTATCTGGGACGGACGGGGGGAGCGGGCCTACGAGCAGTACTTC.

The chain carries TRBV11-2 and TRBJ2-7, with TRBD1 as a possible D gene (6 bases). V lost 0 bases and J 1 base, leaving 13 bases between the germline ends. The CDR3 sequence is 16 residues long. The V gene's germline CDR1 is SGHAT and CDR2 FQNNGV. CDR3 amino acids: CASSLDLGAGSYEQYF. In DNA form, the CDR3 reads TGTGCCAGCAGCTTAGATTTGGGGGCCGGGTCCTACGAGCAGTACTTC. The full variable domain, completed using reference TRBV11-2 and TRBJ2-7, is EAGVAQSPRYKIIEKRQSVAFWCNPISGHATLYWYQQILGQGPKLLIQFQNNGVVDDSQLPKDRFSAERLKGVDSTLKIQPAKLEDSAVYLCASSLDLGAGSYEQYFGPGTRLTVT.

In DNA, the CDR3 is TGTGCCAGCAGCGTAGATCTACAGGGGAACACTGAAGCTTTCTTT. It is translated as CASSVDLQGNTEAFF. The rearrangement uses TRBV9 and TRBJ1-1; tentatively, D is TRBD1 (6 bases). Trimming took 0 bases from V and 1 from J, leaving 10 bases between them. Germline CDR1 SGDLS, CDR2 YYNGEE. CDR3 length: 15 amino acids.

The chain carries TRBV18 and TRBJ2-5, with a weak D call TRBD2 (7 bases). Germline V gives CDR1 KGHSH, CDR2 LQKENI. Deletions cut 3 bases from V and 7 bases from J, with 15 bases between. CDR3 length equals 14 residues. The CDR3 DNA follows: TGTGCCAGCTCACCGCCTAGCGGAGGGGGGACCCAGTACTTC. Protein product: CASSPPSGGGTQYF.

This clone has just one count. This chain links TRBV6-6 with TRBJ2-3; D not certain. The V end was cut by 4 bases, the J end by 4 bases, with 9 bases between. The germline gives CDR1 MNHNY, CDR2 SVGAGI (reference sequence). The CDR3 covers 13 residues. The CDR3 region is CASSFEYPDTQYF. The CDR3 DNA reads TGTGCCAGCAGTTTCGAGTACCCAGATACGCAGTATTTT.

The rearrangement uses TRBV6-6 and TRBJ2-2; possible D gene TRBD1, 6 bases. The V gene's germline CDR1 is MNHNY and CDR2 SVGAGI (reference sequence). CDR3 size: 14 residues. V shed 6 bases and J shed 4 bases, with 12 bases lying between them. CDR3 region: CASRPTGSTGELFF. The CDR3 DNA follows: TGTGCCAGCAGACCTACAGGGAGCACCGGGGAGCTGTTTTTT.

The chain employs TRBV19 and TRBJ2-3; 7 bases agree with TRBD2. CDR3 length: 14 residues. The J segment lost 5 bases and the V segment lost 5 bases, leaving 7 bases of the junction unmatched. In germline, CDR1 is LNHDA, CDR2 SQIVND (reference sequence). The CDR3 DNA reads TGTGCCAGTAGTGTGGTGGGGGGGGAAGATACGCAGTATTTT. Translating gives CASSVVGGEDTQYF.

This rearrangement joins TRBV15 to TRBJ2-7; possibly TRBD2 for D (6 bases). V lost 2 bases, J lost 12 bases, and 17 bases lay in between. Per the germline V gene, CDR1 is LNHNV and CDR2 is YYDKDF (reference sequence). The CDR3 is 13 amino acids. CDR3 residues: CATSRSRDSLLYF. The CDR3 region has the DNA TGTGCCACCAGCAGATCCCGGGACTCACTTCTGTACTTC.

V gene TRBV9 combines with J gene TRBJ1-3; 9 bases are shared with TRBD1. Germline trimming cut 4 bases from V and 6 bases from J; bases unmatched to any gene: 8. The CDR3 extends over 15 amino acids. Germline V gene lookup returns CDR1 SGDLS and CDR2 YYNGEE. In nucleotides, the CDR3 is TGTGCCAGCAGCCCACACCGGACAGGGGTAAACACCATATATTTT. This codes for CASSPHRTGVNTIYF.

The gene calls are TRBV6-6 and TRBJ2-7; 9 positions match TRBD2. The CDR3 totals 13 residues. From germline, CDR1 is MNHNY and CDR2 SVGAGI (reference sequence). Losses at the gene ends were 2 bases for V and 9 bases for J; bases not matched to a gene: 5. CDR3 sequence: CASSYGLAGRQYF. CDR3 DNA sequence: TGTGCCAGCAGTTACGGGCTAGCGGGAAGGCAGTACTTC.

Remarks on this clone: In the same sample, other DNA sequences code for this CDR3. This chain joins TRBV5-1 and TRBJ2-7, with TRBD2 identical over 8 bases. This CDR3 is 15 amino acids long. The ends lost 0 bases at V and 0 bases at J; junction bases unmatched: 2. From germline, CDR1 is SGHRS and CDR2 YFSETQ. The CDR3 is CASSLGGGSSYEQYF. DNA for the CDR3: TGCGCCAGCAGCTTGGGCGGGGGGAGCTCCTACGAGCAGTACTTC.

This rearrangement joins TRBV11-3 to TRBJ1-4; 9 bases align to TRBD1. The CDR3 has 14 residues. V was pared by 8 bases and J by 5 bases, with 6 bases of the junction left unmatched. CDR1 is SGHNT, CDR2 YENEEA, per germline. CDR3 nucleotide sequence: TGTGCCAGCGGGTATACAGGGGGCAATGAAAAACTGTTTTTT. It encodes CASGYTGGNEKLFF.

This chain connects TRBV4-1 to TRBJ2-7; TRBD2 agrees at 15 bases. Trimming cost V 3 bases and J 0 bases; bases outside gene matches: 6. This CDR3 is built from 18 residues. The V gene's germline CDR1 is MGHRA and CDR2 YSYEKL. CDR3 nucleotides: TGCGCCAGCAGCCAGTTACCGGGACTAGCGGGGGGCTCCTACGAGCAGTACTTC. Amino acid sequence: CASSQLPGLAGGSYEQYF.

J is TRBJ2-7 and V is TRBV6-5; 9 bases fit TRBD2. V shed 0 bases and J 4 bases; nucleotides not matched to a gene: 4. CDR1 and CDR2 (germline): MNHEY, SVGAGI. The CDR3 is 15 residues long. The CDR3 loop reads CASSYSGSGGYEQYF. In DNA form, the CDR3 reads TGTGCCAGCAGTTACTCAGGTAGCGGGGGTTACGAGCAGTACTTC.

In regard to this clone: At the DNA level, this CDR3 is encoded by other sequences in the same sample as well. V is TRBV5-1 and J is TRBJ2-3; 8 nucleotides match TRBD2. The germline V gene encodes CDR1 SGHRS and CDR2 YFSETQ. CDR3 size: 15 residues. J was trimmed by 3 bases and V by 0 bases; bases with no gene match: 3. CDR3 residues: CASSLGRGGTDTQYF. The CDR3, as DNA: TGCGCCAGCAGCTTGGGACGGGGGGGGACAGATACGCAGTATTTT.

The J gene is TRBJ2-5, the V gene TRBV6-5; weak D call: TRBD2 (6 bases). This CDR3 spans 16 amino acids. V lost 4 bases and J lost 1, with 16 bases in between. From germline, CDR1 is MNHEY and CDR2 SVGAGI. CDR3 DNA sequence: TGTGCCAGCAGTTGGTCCGGGACTCGAGGCCAAGAGACCCAGTACTTC. Translating it yields CASSWSGTRGQETQYF.

This clone appeared once. The V call is TRBV11-2, the J call TRBJ2-4; D is undetermined. The CDR3 is made up of 14 amino acids. Trimming pared 4 bases from V and 6 bases from J, leaving 13 bases between. Germline CDR1 reads SGHAT; CDR2 reads FQNNGV. The CDR3 nucleotides read TGTGCCAGCAGCTATCAGGTCCCCGTAAACATTCAGTACTTC. Translating it yields CASSYQVPVNIQYF.

The chain employs TRBV6-6 and TRBJ1-1; 10 nucleotides align to TRBD1. Trimming took 2 bases from V and 10 from J; bases not matched to a gene: 7. Per the germline V gene, CDR1 is MNHNY and CDR2 is SVGAGI (reference sequence). The CDR3 runs 14 residues. CDR3 coding DNA: TGTGCCAGCAGTTACGGGACAGGGGCCGATCCAGCTTTCTTT. Translation: CASSYGTGADPAFF.

In DNA form, the CDR3 reads TGTGCCAGCAGCTTAGGTCTAGCGGGAGGCGGGGTTCATGAGCAGTTCTTC. This encodes CASSLGLAGGGVHEQFF. The rearrangement joins TRBV7-2 to TRBJ2-1; TRBD2 matches 11 bases. This CDR3 has 17 residues. The germline V gene has CDR1 SGHTA and CDR2 FQGNSA. The V gene end was trimmed by 1 base and the J gene end by 8 bases; junction bases not matched to a gene: 10.